Listed below are T cell receptor beta chains from one sample, sequenced in a study of T-cell memory formation after mild COVID-19. TCRdb used MiXCR to reprocess the 5' RACE reads, holding one entry per CDR3 protein. Of 110,000 or so distinct CDR3 sequences in the sample, 22% were seen once. Sequenced input: PBMCs or a T cell subset sorted from them (not recorded which). These receptors came from a man aged 18 to 30 who had mild COVID-19 (a few samples of this study predate the infection). Cell type and time point are not known. Each CDR3 is given with its conserved first and last residue. The D gene is left open where the match is weak. Size values are once, few and many counts, or a class for expanded clones, and some rows have none.

V	size	D	J	CDR3	DNA
TRBV4-1	few	.	TRBJ2-3	CASSQTSGPPRDTQYF	TGCGCCAGCAGCCAAACGTCGGGACCGCCGCGAGATACGCAGTATTTT
TRBV11-1	.	.	TRBJ2-2	CASSLTRVDTGELFF	TGTGCCAGCAGCTTAACCCGGGTAGACACCGGGGAGCTGTTTTTT
TRBV3-1	few	.	TRBJ2-3	CASSQDLQGSGTDTQYF	TGTGCCAGCAGCCAAGATCTTCAGGGTTCGGGGACAGATACGCAGTATTTT
TRBV6-6	.	TRBD1	TRBJ2-3	CASRQGFITDTQYF	TGTGCCAGTCGACAGGGATTCATCACAGATACGCAGTATTTT
TRBV12-3/TRBV12-4	.	.	TRBJ1-2	CASSLDRYGYTF	TGTGCCAGCAGTTTAGATAGGTATGGCTACACCTTC
TRBV4-1	.	TRBD2	TRBJ2-5	CASSHGPRTSGQETQYF	TGCGCCAGCAGCCACGGACCCCGGACTAGCGGCCAAGAGACCCAGTACTTC
TRBV9	.	.	TRBJ1-1	CASSVEGTGSTEAFF	TGTGCCAGCAGCGTAGAAGGTACGGGGAGCACTGAAGCTTTCTTT
TRBV7-9	.	.	TRBJ1-2	CASSLFSTAGTPGGYGYTF	TGTGCCAGCAGCTTGTTTAGCACCGCCGGGACACCTGGCGGCTATGGCTACACCTTC
TRBV9	few	.	TRBJ2-5	CASSVASFQETQYF	TGTGCCAGCAGCGTAGCTAGTTTCCAAGAGACCCAGTACTTC
TRBV21-1	few	.	TRBJ1-1	CASSSARSNTEAFF	TGTGCCAGCAGCAGTGCCAGATCGAACACTGAAGCTTTCTTT